This T cell receptor beta chain was documented in a study of CD8 T cells in Susac syndrome. Roughly 0.45 to 1 ug RNA was reverse transcribed with random hexamers. TCRdb analysed the immunoSEQ multiplex PCR reads with MiXCR anew, one entry per CDR3 protein. Of about 300,000 distinct CDR3 sequences in the sample, about 88% were seen once. TEMRA cells were FACS-enriched, while CD8+ and CD4+ T cells were negatively isolated. This clonotype was recorded a few times. The V gene end was trimmed by 5 bases and the J gene end by 3 bases; junction bases not matched to a gene: 12. The CDR3 has 16 amino acids. Germline V gene lookup returns CDR1 MDHEN and CDR2 SYDVKM.

The J gene is TRBJ2-7, the V gene TRBV28, with 8 bases fitting TRBD1. The origin of this receptor is a human donor with multiple sclerosis. The material sequenced was CD8+ T cells from PBMCs. The CDR3 protein is CASSGPGDRRYYEQYF. DNA for the CDR3: TGTGCCAGCAGTGGGCCCGGGGACAGGAGGTACTACGAGCAGTACTTC.